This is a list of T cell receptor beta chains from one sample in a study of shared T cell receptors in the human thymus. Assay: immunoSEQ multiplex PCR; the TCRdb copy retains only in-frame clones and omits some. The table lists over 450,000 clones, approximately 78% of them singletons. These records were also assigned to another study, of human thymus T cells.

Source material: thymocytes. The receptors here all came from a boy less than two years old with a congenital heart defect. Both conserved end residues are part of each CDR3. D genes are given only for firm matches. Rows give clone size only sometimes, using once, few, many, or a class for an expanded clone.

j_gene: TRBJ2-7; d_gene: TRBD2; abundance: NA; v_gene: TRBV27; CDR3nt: TGTGCCAGCAGCTCCCCGGGGGGGCGGGAAGCTAACGAGCAGTACTTC; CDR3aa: CASSSPGGREANEQYF
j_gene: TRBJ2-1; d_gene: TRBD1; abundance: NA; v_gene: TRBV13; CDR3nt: TGTGCCAGCAGCTTCAGACAGGGGGGGATCTCCTACAATGAGCAGTTCTTC; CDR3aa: CASSFRQGGISYNEQFF
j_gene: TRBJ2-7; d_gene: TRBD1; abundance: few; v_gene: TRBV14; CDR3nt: TGTGCCAGCAGCACCACAGGGGGCTACGAGCAGTACTTC; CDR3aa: CASSTTGGYEQYF
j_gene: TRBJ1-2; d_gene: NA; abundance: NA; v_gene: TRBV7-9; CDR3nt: TGTGCCAGCAGCCATTGCTATGGCTACACCTTC; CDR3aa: CASSHCYGYTF
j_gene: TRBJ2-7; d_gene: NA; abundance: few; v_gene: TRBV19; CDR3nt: TGTGCCAGTAGTCCCCGAGCAGGGGCCGAGCAGTACTTC; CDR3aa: CASSPRAGAEQYF
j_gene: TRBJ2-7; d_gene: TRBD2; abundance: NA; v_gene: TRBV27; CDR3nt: TGTGCCAGCAGTACTAGGCGGGAGGTCTACGAGCAGTACTTC; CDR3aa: CASSTRREVYEQYF
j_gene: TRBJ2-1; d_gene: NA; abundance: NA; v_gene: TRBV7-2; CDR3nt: TGTGCCAGCAGCTCGGAGTATGAGCAGTTCTTC; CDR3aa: CASSSEYEQFF
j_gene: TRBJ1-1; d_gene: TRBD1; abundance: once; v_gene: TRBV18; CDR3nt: TGTGCCAGCTCGGGGGACAGGGGAAGTCGGAACACTGAAGCTTTCTTT; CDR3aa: CASSGDRGSRNTEAFF
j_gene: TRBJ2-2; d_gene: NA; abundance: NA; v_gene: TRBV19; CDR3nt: TGTGCCAGTAGTATCACAGGGAACACCGGGGAGCTGTTTTTT; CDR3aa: CASSITGNTGELFF
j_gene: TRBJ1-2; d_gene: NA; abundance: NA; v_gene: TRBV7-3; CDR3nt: TGTGCCAGCAGCTTACTGGGCCGCCCCAACTATGGCTACACCTTC; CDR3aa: CASSLLGRPNYGYTF
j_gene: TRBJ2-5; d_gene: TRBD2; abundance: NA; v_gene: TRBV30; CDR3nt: TGTGCCTGGAGTGCTGGACTAGCGGGAGGGCCTCACCAAGAGACCCAGTACTTC; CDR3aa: CAWSAGLAGGPHQETQYF
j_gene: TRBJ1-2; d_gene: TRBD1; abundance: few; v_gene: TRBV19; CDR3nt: TGTGCCAGTAGCGCAGGGGGCCGGTATGGCTACACCTTC; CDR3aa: CASSAGGRYGYTF
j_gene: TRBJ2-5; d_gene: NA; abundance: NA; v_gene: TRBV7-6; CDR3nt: TGTGCCAGCAGCTTCTCTTTTGGGCTGGAGACCCAGTACTTC; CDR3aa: CASSFSFGLETQYF
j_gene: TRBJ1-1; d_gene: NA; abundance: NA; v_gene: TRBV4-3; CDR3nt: TGCGCCAGCAGCCGAAGGTCGGGGGCCGGGGGGACTGAAGCTTTCTTT; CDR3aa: CASSRRSGAGGTEAFF
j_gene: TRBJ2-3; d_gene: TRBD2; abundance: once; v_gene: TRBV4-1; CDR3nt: TGCGCCAGCAGAGGGGTAGTGTATCATGCGGCTAGCGGGAGAGGAGATACGCAGTATTTT; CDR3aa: CASRGVVYHAASGRGDTQYF
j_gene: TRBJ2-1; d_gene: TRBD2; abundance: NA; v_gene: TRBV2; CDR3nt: TGTGCCAGCAGTCAGGGTATTAGCGGGAGCTTGGCCTACAATGAGCAGTTCTTC; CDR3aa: CASSQGISGSLAYNEQFF
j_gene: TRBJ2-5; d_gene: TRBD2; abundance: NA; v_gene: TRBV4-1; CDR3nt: TGCGCCAGCAGCCAAGATAGCCGACTAGCGGGAGGGTGGGGGTACCAAGAGACCCAGTACTTC; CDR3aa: CASSQDSRLAGGWGYQETQYF
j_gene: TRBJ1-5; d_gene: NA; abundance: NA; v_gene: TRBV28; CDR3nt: TGTGCCAGCAGTTTCGCCAGGGGAAATCAGCCCCAGCATTTT; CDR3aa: CASSFARGNQPQHF
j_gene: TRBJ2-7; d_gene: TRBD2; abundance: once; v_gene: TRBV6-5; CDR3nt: TGTGCCAGCACCGCCGCGGGGGGAGGAAGCGACGAGCAGTACTTC; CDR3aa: CASTAAGGGSDEQYF
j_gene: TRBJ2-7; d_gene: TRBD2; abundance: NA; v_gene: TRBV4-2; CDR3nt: TGTGCCAGCAGCCAAGATTTCGGGACTAGTGGGGAGGTAGGCTCCTACGAGCAGTACTTC; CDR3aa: CASSQDFGTSGEVGSYEQYF
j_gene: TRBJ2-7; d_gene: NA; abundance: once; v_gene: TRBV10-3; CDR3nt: TGTGCCATCAGTGAGATGGAGAGGGAATTGAACGAGCAGTACTTC; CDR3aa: CAISEMERELNEQYF
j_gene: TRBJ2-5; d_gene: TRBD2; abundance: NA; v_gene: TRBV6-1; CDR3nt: TGTGCCAGCAGTGCGACTAGCGGGACGCAACTGGAGACCCAGTACTTC; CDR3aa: CASSATSGTQLETQYF
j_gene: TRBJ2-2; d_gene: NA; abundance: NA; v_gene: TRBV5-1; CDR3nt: TGCGCCAGCAGCTGGAAACATGGGATTTGGACTGGGCGCACCGGGGAGCTGTTTTTT; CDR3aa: CASSWKHGIWTGRTGELFF
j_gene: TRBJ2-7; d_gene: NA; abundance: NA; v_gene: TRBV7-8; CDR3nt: TGTGCCAGCAGCTCCCCACGAGGACACCCCTACGAGCAGTACTTC; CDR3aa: CASSSPRGHPYEQYF
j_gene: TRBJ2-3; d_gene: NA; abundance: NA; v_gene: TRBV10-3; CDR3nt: TGTGCCATCATAGCTGAGCTGTCAGAAGATACGCAGTATTTT; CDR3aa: CAIIAELSEDTQYF
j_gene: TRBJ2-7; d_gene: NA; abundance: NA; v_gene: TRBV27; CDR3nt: TGTGCCAGCAGTCCTACTGCTCACCACGAGCAGTACTTC; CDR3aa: CASSPTAHHEQYF
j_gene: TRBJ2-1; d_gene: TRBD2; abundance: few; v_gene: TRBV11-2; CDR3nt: TGTGCCAGCAGCTCCGGGAGCGGGAGGGGTAAGGTTGAGCAGTTCTTC; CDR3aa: CASSSGSGRGKVEQFF
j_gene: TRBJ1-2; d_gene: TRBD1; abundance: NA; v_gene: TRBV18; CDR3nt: TGTGCCAGCTCACCAAGCCCTGGGACAGACTATGGCTACACCTTC; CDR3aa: CASSPSPGTDYGYTF
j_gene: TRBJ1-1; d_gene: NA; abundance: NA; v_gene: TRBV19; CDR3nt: TGTGCCAGTAGTATAAGGTATCCAGGGGTGAACACTGAAGCTTTCTTT; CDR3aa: CASSIRYPGVNTEAFF
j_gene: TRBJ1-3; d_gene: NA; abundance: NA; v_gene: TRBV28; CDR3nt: TGTGCCAGCAGCTCAACATCGGGAAACACCATATATTTT; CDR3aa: CASSSTSGNTIYF
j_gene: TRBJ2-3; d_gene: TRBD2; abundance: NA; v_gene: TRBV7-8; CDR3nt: TGTGCCAGCAGCTTAACCGGGACTAGCGGAACAGATACGCAGTATTTT; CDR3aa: CASSLTGTSGTDTQYF
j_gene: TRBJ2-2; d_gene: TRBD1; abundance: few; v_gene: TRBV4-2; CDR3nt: TGTGCCAGCAGCCAGGAGTCAGGGGGTACCGGGGAGCTGTTTTTT; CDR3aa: CASSQESGGTGELFF
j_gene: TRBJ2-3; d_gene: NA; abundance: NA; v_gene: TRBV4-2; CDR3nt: TGTGCCAGCAGCCAAGACAGTAGCGCGGTCCTCAGGGGAACAGATACGCAGTATTTT; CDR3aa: CASSQDSSAVLRGTDTQYF
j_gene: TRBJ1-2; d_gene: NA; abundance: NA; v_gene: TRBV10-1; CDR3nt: TGCGCCAGATCGGGATGCCTCTATGGCTACACCTTC; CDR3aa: CARSGCLYGYTF
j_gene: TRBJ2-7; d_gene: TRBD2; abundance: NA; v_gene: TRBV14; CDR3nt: TGTGCCAGCAGGAGGACTAGCGGGAGCAACTACGAGCAGTACTTC; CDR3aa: CASRRTSGSNYEQYF
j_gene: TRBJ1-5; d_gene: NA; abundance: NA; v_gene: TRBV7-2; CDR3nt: TGTGCCAGCAGCCCAAGGCCGGGTGGCCAGCCCCAGCATTTT; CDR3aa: CASSPRPGGQPQHF
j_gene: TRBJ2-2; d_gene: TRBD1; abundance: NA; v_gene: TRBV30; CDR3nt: TGTGCCTGGAGTGTCGGGTACAGGGGCACCGGGGAGCTGTTTTTT; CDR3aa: CAWSVGYRGTGELFF
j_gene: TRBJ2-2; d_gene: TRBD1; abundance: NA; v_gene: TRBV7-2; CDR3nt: TGTGCCAGCAGCCCACCCAACAGGGGACCCAACACCGGGGAGCTGTTTTTT; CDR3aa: CASSPPNRGPNTGELFF
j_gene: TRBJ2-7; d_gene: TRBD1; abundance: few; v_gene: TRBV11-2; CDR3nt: TGTGCCAGCAGCTTAGAAGGCTCGGGACAGGGGTACTTC; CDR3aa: CASSLEGSGQGYF
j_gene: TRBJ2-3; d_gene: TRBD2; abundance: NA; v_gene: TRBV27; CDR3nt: TGTGCCAGCAGTCCCCGGACTAGCGGGAGGTCCACGCAGTATTTT; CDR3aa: CASSPRTSGRSTQYF
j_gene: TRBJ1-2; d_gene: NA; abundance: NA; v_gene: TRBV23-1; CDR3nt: TGCGCCAGCAGTCAATGGCTTCCGGGTTCGCTATATGGCTACACCTTC; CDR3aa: CASSQWLPGSLYGYTF
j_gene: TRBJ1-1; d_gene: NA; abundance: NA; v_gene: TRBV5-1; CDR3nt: TGCGCCAGCAGCTTGGCCAGGGCTTCGAACACTGAAGCTTTCTTT; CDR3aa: CASSLARASNTEAFF
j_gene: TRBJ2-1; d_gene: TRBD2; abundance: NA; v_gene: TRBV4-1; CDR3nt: TGCGCCAGCAGCCCACTAGCGGGAGAATCCTACAATGAGCAGTTCTTC; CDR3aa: CASSPLAGESYNEQFF
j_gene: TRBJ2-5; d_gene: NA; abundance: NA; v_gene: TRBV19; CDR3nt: TGTGCCAGTAGTCTCGGCACTAAAGAGACCCAGTACTTC; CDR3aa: CASSLGTKETQYF
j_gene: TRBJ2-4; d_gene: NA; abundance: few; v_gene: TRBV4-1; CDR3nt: TGCGCCAGCAGCCAAGAAGGACCCGGGCCAGGGGCTTTTCCTGCCAAAAACATTCAGTACTTC; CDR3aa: CASSQEGPGPGAFPAKNIQYF
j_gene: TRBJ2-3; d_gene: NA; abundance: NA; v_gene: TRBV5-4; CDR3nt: TGTGCCAGCAGCTTGGGTAGCGGAGGGGATACGCAGTATTTT; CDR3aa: CASSLGSGGDTQYF